Each of the 23 T cell receptor beta chains below was sequenced from the same sample in a study of identical twins. TCRdb processed the 5' RACE reads anew with MiXCR; each CDR3 protein has one entry. Among under 900,000 distinct CDR3 sequences listed, 15% to 20% were seen once. These data are also associated with another study on T cells expressing NK-cell markers.

The sequenced sample was PBMCs. The receptors were sampled from a young woman in good health.

A few counts support this clonotype. The chain has TRBV6-6 and TRBJ2-5, with D possibly matching TRBD1 (6 bases). V lost 2 bases and J lost 4, with 8 bases in between. This CDR3 region has 13 residues. CDR1 and CDR2 (germline): MNHNY, SVGAGI (reference sequence). CDR3 in amino acids: CASSYGGLETQYF. In DNA, the CDR3 is TGTGCCAGCAGTTACGGGGGCCTAGAGACCCAGTACTTC.

The gene calls are TRBV5-1 and TRBJ2-2, with D possibly being TRBD1 (6 bases). The CDR3 runs 15 residues. Germline V CDR1 and CDR2: SGHRS, YFSETQ. The V end lost 2 bases, the J end lost 1 base, and 9 bases lay between the germline ends. CDR3 protein: CASSFRGRNTGELFF. The CDR3 nucleotides are TGCGCCAGCAGCTTCAGGGGAAGGAACACCGGGGAGCTGTTTTTT.

The rearrangement uses TRBV9 and TRBJ2-7, with D perhaps matching TRBD1 (8 bases). V was cut by 3 bases and J by 3 bases, with 13 bases left in between. CDR3 length: 14 amino acids. Germline CDR1 SGDLS, CDR2 YYNGEE. CDR3 in amino acids: CASSAQGGNYEQYF. CDR3 bases: TGTGCCAGCAGCGCACAGGGGGGGAACTACGAGCAGTACTTC.

A few counts support this clonotype. This chain connects TRBV5-5 to TRBJ2-1; D is uncertain. The CDR3 runs 14 residues. V gave up 4 bases and J gave up 4 bases, with 12 bases separating them. Germline V lookup: CDR1 SGHKS, CDR2 YYEKEE (reference sequence). CDR3 DNA: TGTGCCAGCAGCCTCGGTTGGATTTACAATGAGCAGTTCTTC. Translated, it gives CASSLGWIYNEQFF.

The rearrangement links TRBV7-8 to TRBJ2-4; no firm D call. From germline, CDR1 is SGHVS and CDR2 FQNEAQ. V was pared by 3 bases and J by 2 bases, with 8 bases between. The CDR3 is 14 amino acids. CDR3 protein: CASSFLVTKNIQYF. CDR3 coding DNA: TGTGCCAGCAGCTTCCTAGTGACCAAAAACATTCAGTACTTC.

This clonotype was found a few times. The V call is TRBV27, the J call TRBJ2-7; 12 bases line up with TRBD2. The germline gives CDR1 MNHEY, CDR2 SMNVEV (reference sequence). Trimming removed 3 bases from V and 2 bases from J; junction bases left unmatched: 8. CDR3 size: 17 residues. For the CDR3, the DNA is TGTGCCAGCAGTTTGTCTTGGACTAGCGGGGTTACCTACGAGCAGTACTTC. It translates to CASSLSWTSGVTYEQYF.

This clonotype was detected only a few times. This sequence joins TRBV7-9 and TRBJ2-1; 7 bases are shared with TRBD2. Germline values: CDR1 SEHNR, CDR2 FQNEAQ (reference sequence). The V segment lost 4 bases and the J segment 3 bases; nucleotides outside the gene matches: 9. The CDR3 spans 16 residues. Here the CDR3 reads CASSSPRSGDYNEQFF. CDR3 nucleotide sequence: TGTGCCAGCAGCTCCCCCCGGAGCGGGGACTACAATGAGCAGTTCTTC.

The V call is TRBV6-1, the J call TRBJ2-5; D uncertain. The CDR3 extends over 13 amino acids. With 4 bases removed from V and 0 bases from J, the gap between germline ends came to 6 bases. Germline V gives CDR1 MNHNS, CDR2 SASEGT. The CDR3 DNA is TGTGCCAGCAGTGTCCGGGACCAAGAGACCCAGTACTTC. Its translation is CASSVRDQETQYF.

Only a few counts were recorded for this clonotype. An end of the junction differs from the germline gene, which may be a read error. CDR3 in amino acids: CASSPILAFRNNGQFF. Here the CDR3 DNA reads TGTGCCAGCAGCCCGATTTTGGCCTTCCGAAACAATGGGCAGTTCTTC. The chain recombines TRBV12-3 or TRBV12-4 with TRBJ2-1; no clear D gene. The CDR3 consists of 16 residues.

There are a few counts of this clonotype. The chain carries TRBV12-3 or TRBV12-4 and TRBJ2-4; TRBD1 matches 9 bases. The CDR3 runs to 13 residues. V gave up 6 bases and J gave up 8 bases; unmatched junction bases: 5. The CDR3 here is CASRPQGAYIQYF. The CDR3 DNA sequence: TGTGCCAGCAGACCACAGGGGGCATACATTCAGTACTTC.

The CDR3 protein is CASSDSGPRRTDTQYF. DNA of the CDR3: TGTGCCAGCAGTGATTCGGGCCCGCGGCGGACAGATACGCAGTATTTT. This chain joins TRBV6-1 and TRBJ2-3; D gene ambiguous. Germline V gene sequence: CDR1 MNHNS, CDR2 SASEGT. V gave up 3 bases and J gave up 3 bases, with 16 bases separating them. This CDR3 contains 16 residues.

CDR3 sequence (DNA): TGCAGCGTTTTGGGATCGAACACCGGGGAGCTGTTTTTT. As protein: CSVLGSNTGELFF. The chain uses TRBV29-1 and TRBJ2-2; D is unresolved. Between the trimmed V and J ends, which lost 5 bases and 0 bases, there was a span of 7 bases. The CDR3 length is 13 residues. The germline V gene has CDR1 SQVTM and CDR2 ANQGSEA.

This clonotype was seen a handful of times. The rearrangement links TRBV7-6 to TRBJ2-1; no clear D. CDR3 length: 15 residues. Germline V CDR1 and CDR2: SGHVS, FNYEAQ. V was clipped by 4 bases and J by 2 bases, with 12 bases between them. Written as DNA, the CDR3 is TGTGCCAGCAGCTCTCTTAGTGTTACCTACAATGAGCAGTTCTTC. This encodes CASSSLSVTYNEQFF.

This clonotype showed up just a few times. The chain uses TRBV6-4 and TRBJ2-2; 9 bases align to TRBD2. CDR3 length: 16 amino acids. The J segment lost 6 bases and the V segment lost 6 bases, leaving 11 bases of the junction unmatched. Germline lookup yields CDR1 MRHNA and CDR2 SNTAGT. The CDR3 spells CASSETPGLAAGELFF. The CDR3 DNA sequence: TGTGCCAGCAGCGAAACCCCGGGACTAGCTGCCGGGGAGCTGTTTTTT.

The table lists this clonotype with many counts. The chain joins TRBV5-1 to TRBJ2-4; D is perhaps TRBD2 (6 bases). The CDR3 runs 13 residues. The V end was cut by 4 bases, the J end by 7 bases, with 12 bases between. CDR1 SGHRS and CDR2 YFSETQ come from the germline V gene. The CDR3 coding sequence is TGCGCCAGCAGCCCGCTGGGGAGGAACATTCAGTACTTC. Its translation is CASSPLGRNIQYF.

This clonotype has more than one count but fewer than ten. The rearrangement joins TRBV6-1 to TRBJ2-4; D is possibly TRBD2 (5 bases). The CDR3 is 15 amino acids. Germline-derived CDR1 and CDR2 are MNHNS and SASEGT. Trimming removed 5 bases from V and 0 bases from J, with 11 bases in between. The CDR3 bases are TGTGCCAGCAGTCGTCGGGAACTAGCCAAAAACATTCAGTACTTC. Encoded protein: CASSRRELAKNIQYF.

This clonotype was counted ten times or more. CDR3 in DNA: TGTGCCAGTGTACGGGGGAACACTGAAGCTTTCTTT. The encoded protein is CASVRGNTEAFF. This rearrangement joins TRBV6-1 to TRBJ1-1, with D uncertain. Germline assignment: CDR1 MNHNS and CDR2 SASEGT. There are 12 residues in the CDR3. The V end lost 9 bases, the J end lost 1 base, and 9 bases lay between the germline ends.

This chain uses TRBV5-1 with TRBJ2-7; D remains unclear. Trimming shortened V by 4 bases and J by 7 bases, and 21 bases separated the two germline ends. Germline loops: CDR1 SGHRS, CDR2 YFSETQ. This CDR3 comprises 15 residues. The CDR3 DNA follows: TGCGCCAGCAGCGGAGATCAAGGTCCAGTAAAAGAGCAGTACTTC. It is translated as CASSGDQGPVKEQYF.

The chain carries TRBV20-1 and TRBJ2-1; no definite D call. This CDR3 has 15 amino acids. Germline V gene sequence: CDR1 DFQATT, CDR2 SNEGSKA (reference sequence). The germline V and J ends were trimmed by 2 bases and 0 bases, with 11 bases remaining between them. The DNA of the CDR3 is TGCAGTGCTAGAAAGGGCTCGATCTCCTACAATGAGCAGTTCTTC. Amino acids: CSARKGSISYNEQFF.

The gene calls are TRBV13 and TRBJ2-1; TRBD1 or TRBD2 may be the D gene (5 bases each). Trimming pared 5 bases from V and 1 base from J, leaving 15 bases between. The CDR3 is 16 amino acids. Germline values: CDR1 PRHDT, CDR2 FYEKMQ (reference sequence). The CDR3 DNA is TGTGCCAGCAGCGGAACCGGGACGCCGTCCTACAATGAGCAGTTCTTC. Encoded protein: CASSGTGTPSYNEQFF. Full variable domain (outside the CDR3, taken from reference TRBV13 and TRBJ2-1): AAGVIQSPRHLIKEKRETATLKCYPIPRHDTVYWYQQGPGQDPQFLISFYEKMQSDKGSIPDRFSAQQFSDYHSELNMSSLELGDSALYFCASSGTGTPSYNEQFFGPGTRLTVL.

This sequence joins TRBV9 and TRBJ1-4; D remains unclear. This CDR3 spans 16 amino acids. Germline CDR1 reads SGDLS; CDR2 reads YYNGEE. With 1 base removed from V and 0 bases from J, the gap between germline ends came to 10 bases. CDR3 sequence reads: CASSVRPGTTNEKLFF. DNA of the CDR3: TGTGCCAGCAGCGTAAGGCCCGGGACAACTAATGAAAAACTGTTTTTT.

The chain has TRBV3-1 and TRBJ2-1; no clear D. This CDR3 comprises 14 residues. V was trimmed by 4 bases and J by 6 bases, leaving 13 bases between them. Germline assignment: CDR1 LGHDT and CDR2 YNNKEL (reference sequence). The CDR3: CASSRGSSSNEQFF. The CDR3 DNA reads as TGTGCCAGCAGCCGCGGCTCTAGTTCCAATGAGCAGTTCTTC.

V is TRBV15 and J is TRBJ2-3; D unclear. Trimming removed 1 base at V and 2 bases at J, with 7 bases between. From germline, CDR1 is LNHNV and CDR2 YYDKDF (reference sequence). This CDR3 has 14 amino acids. The CDR3 DNA follows: TGTGCCACCAGCAGAGGGGCGGACACAGATACGCAGTATTTT. Translated, it gives CATSRGADTDTQYF.